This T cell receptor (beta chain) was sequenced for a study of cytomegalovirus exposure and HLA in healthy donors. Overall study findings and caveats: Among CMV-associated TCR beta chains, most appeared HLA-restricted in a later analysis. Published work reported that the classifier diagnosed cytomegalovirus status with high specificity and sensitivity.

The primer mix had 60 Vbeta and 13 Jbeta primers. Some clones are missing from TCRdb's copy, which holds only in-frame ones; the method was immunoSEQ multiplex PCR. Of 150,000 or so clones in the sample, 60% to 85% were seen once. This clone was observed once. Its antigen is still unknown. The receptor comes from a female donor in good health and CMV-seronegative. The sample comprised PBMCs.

The CDR3 sequence: CASSYTGTSGGQNTGELFF. The CDR3 nucleotides are TGTGCCAGCAGTTACACCGGGACTAGCGGGGGGCAGAACACCGGGGAGCTGTTTTTT. This chain uses TRBV27 with TRBJ2-2; 15 positions match TRBD2. Germline V gene data show CDR1 as MNHEY and CDR2 as SMNVEV (reference sequence). Trimming cost V 4 bases and J 1 base; bases outside gene matches: 7. The CDR3 covers 19 residues.